Listed here is a single T cell receptor beta chain. Antigen unknown. The study ran its PCR with 60 Vbeta and 13 Jbeta primers. Assay: immunoSEQ multiplex PCR; the TCRdb copy retains only in-frame clones and omits some. The table shows 140,000 to 150,000 clones, with 8.5% to 10% occurring only once. The CDR3 covers 15 residues. V was trimmed by 0 bases and J by 2 bases, leaving 11 bases between them. This specimen belongs to a study of cytomegalovirus exposure and HLA in healthy donors. Study background: Earlier sequencing of about 200 million T cells yielded around 100 million unique TCR beta sequences. Of some 360 genotyped donors, about 81% clustered with self-reported Caucasian donors.

Findings of the study overall: There were approximately 150 TCR beta chains listed as cytomegalovirus-associated. Despite most TCR sequences being rare, some public TCRs occurred in many donors.

This clonotype was sampled from a man in his fifties or sixties in good health and CMV-seronegative. Sequencing input: PBMCs. This sequence joins TRBV23-1 and TRBJ2-7; D gene unclear. TRBV23-1 is placed among ORFs of uncertain function. CDR3 region: CASSQSSRRTYEQYF. CDR3 coding DNA: TGCGCCAGCAGTCAATCGAGTCGCCGTACCTACGAGCAGTACTTC.